Below are 6 T cell receptor beta chains sequenced from a single sample in a study of blood T cell repertoires in COVID-19. Profiled with immunoSEQ multiplex PCR; TCRdb holds only in-frame clones, not every one. This sample has roughly 250,000 clones, with 82% found just once. Sequencing was done on a sample of peripheral blood. These receptors came from an elderly woman with active or convalescent COVID-19.

The chain has TRBV28 and TRBJ2-7; D is ambiguous. Looked up from germline, CDR1 is MDHEN and CDR2 is SYDVKM. The CDR3 totals 16 residues. Trimming cost V 4 bases and J 0 bases, with 16 bases left between them. The CDR3 reads CASSSPDTSHSYEQYF. The DNA for the CDR3 is TGTGCCAGCAGTTCGCCCGACACGTCACACTCCTACGAGCAGTACTTC.

The genes are TRBV6-5 and TRBJ1-1; 8 nucleotides match TRBD1. Germline CDR1 is MNHEY and CDR2 is SVGAGI. The junction had 9 bases not matched to a gene; V was cut back by 6 bases and J by 3 bases. CDR3 length equals 15 residues. CDR3 DNA sequence: TGTGCCAGCAGGGCTGCAGGGGGCGCCGACACTGAAGCTTTCTTT. Its translation is CASRAAGGADTEAFF.

CDR3: CASSVGRTEAFF. CDR3 sequence (DNA): TGTGCCAGCAGTGTGGGCCGGACTGAAGCTTTCTTT. The chain combines TRBV25-1 with TRBJ1-1, with no clear D. Germline CDR1 MGHDK, CDR2 SYGVNS. This CDR3 comprises 12 residues. Trimming cost V 4 bases and J 5 bases, with 8 bases left between them.

The rearrangement links TRBV5-1 to TRBJ1-5, with D tentatively TRBD1 (5 bases). Germline assignment: CDR1 SGHRS and CDR2 YFSETQ. Trimming shortened V by 1 base and J by 3 bases, and 11 bases separated the two germline ends. This CDR3 region has 15 residues. CDR3 region: CASSLIAGNNQPQHF. The CDR3 coding sequence is TGCGCCAGCAGCTTGATAGCAGGGAACAATCAGCCCCAGCATTTT.

The V call is TRBV10-3, the J call TRBJ2-1; D may be TRBD1 (6 bases). V dropped 2 bases and J dropped 4 bases, with 6 bases sitting between them. The CDR3 covers 13 residues. Germline CDR1 is ENHRY and CDR2 is SYGVKD. The CDR3 sequence is CAISETGYNEQFF. In DNA form, the CDR3 reads TGTGCCATCAGTGAGACAGGGTACAATGAGCAGTTCTTC.

This clone has only a few counts. The chain is built from TRBV5-1 and TRBJ2-1; D gene unclear. The germline gives CDR1 SGHRS, CDR2 YFSETQ. This CDR3 contains 11 residues. Trimming pared 6 bases from V and 5 bases from J, leaving 6 bases between. The CDR3 nucleotides are TGCGCCAGCAAAAGAGACAATGAGCAGTTCTTC. This translates into CASKRDNEQFF.